The rows below give T cell receptor beta chains drawn from one sample of a study of radiotherapy plus CTLA-4 blockade in lung cancer. The data were produced by immunoSEQ multiplex PCR, yet TCRdb's version contains in-frame clones alone and is incomplete. The sample contains roughly 53,000 clones, 70% to 85% of which appear only once. Sequenced material: peripheral blood, taken from a patient treated with radiotherapy plus ipilimumab. These receptor sequences come from a human donor with non-small cell lung cancer who had a partial response to radiotherapy plus ipilimumab. CDR3s include the opening cysteine and the closing phenylalanine or tryptophan.

J gene	V gene	CDR3 protein
TRBJ2-3	TRBV14	CASSPTGGFTDTQYF
TRBJ2-1	TRBV9	CASSARTGGAGNEQFF
TRBJ2-5	TRBV19	CASSSSQQVWETQYF
TRBJ1-3	TRBV12-5	CASGSGAGNTIYF
TRBJ1-1	TRBV11-2	CASSQGRTGENTEAFF
TRBJ1-1	TRBV5-1	CASSLGQGAHTEAFF
TRBJ1-1	TRBV20-1	CSATGGTEAFF
TRBJ1-2	TRBV4-1	CASSHTSKDRSLEGYTF
TRBJ1-3	TRBV9	CASSPPGFSSGNTIYF
TRBJ1-1	TRBV19	CASSITQGVAFF
TRBJ1-1	TRBV6-5	CASSYQGANTEAFF
TRBJ2-3	TRBV4-2	CASSQSSLAGGEDTQYF
TRBJ2-3	TRBV7-3	CASSLGTSGYTQYF
TRBJ1-1	TRBV27	CASSLYAPWTGRNTEAFF
TRBJ2-1	TRBV11-2	CASSTPTRNNEQFF
TRBJ2-7	TRBV10-1	CASSEAGDYEQYF
TRBJ1-1	TRBV19	CASSSWANTEAFF
TRBJ2-7	TRBV2	CASSAAGTGDSYEQYF
TRBJ2-2	TRBV28	CATLGRGGAGGELFF
TRBJ2-1	TRBV30	CAWSVLAGGPHEQFF
TRBJ2-7	TRBV4-3	CASSQDRTGPSYEQYF
TRBJ1-1	TRBV28	CASSLPAGLNTEAFF
TRBJ1-6	TRBV5-4	CASSVKQAYNSPLHF
TRBJ2-5	TRBV25-1	CASSEYRLAEGETQYF
TRBJ2-1	TRBV4-2	CASTPGSGGAGEQFF
TRBJ2-7	TRBV27	CASSNFYEQYF
TRBJ2-6	TRBV4-2	CASSQEEGGGANVLTF
TRBJ1-2	TRBV6-1	CASRGQGGHGYTF
TRBJ2-3	TRBV5-4	CASSLAPGQGPDTQYF
TRBJ1-1	TRBV12-5	CASGLNGGTTEAFF
TRBJ2-7	TRBV6-5	CASSYGAGVEQYF
TRBJ1-2	TRBV19	CASSIPRRGEYGYTF
TRBJ2-1	TRBV5-4	CASSLAGRNEQFF
TRBJ2-3	TRBV2	CASSDRGITDTQYF
TRBJ1-2	TRBV4-3	CASSQDPRGDYGYTF
TRBJ1-2	TRBV6-1	CASRSPGAYGYTF
TRBJ1-2	TRBV29-1	CSVVGTGVYGYTF
TRBJ2-7	TRBV28	CASTGGSYEQYF
TRBJ2-7	TRBV5-1	CASSTGQGVSYEQYF
TRBJ2-3	TRBV4-2	CASSQDRQRGNTDTQYF
TRBJ1-6	TRBV14	CASSQDSGNNSPLHF
TRBJ2-1	TRBV4-3	CASSQVPGLSPYNEQFF
TRBJ2-4	TRBV9	CASSVVVSGVQYF
TRBJ2-3	TRBV12-5	CASGLVYTDTQYF
TRBJ1-2	TRBV6-1	CASSRRARGYGYTF
TRBJ2-7	TRBV11-3	CASSSFDRPYEQYF